This T cell receptor (beta chain) derives from a study of cytomegalovirus exposure and HLA in healthy donors (dated 2017 in TCRdb). For the study in its entirety: According to an earlier analysis of a few hundred of the donors, about 170 million T cells yielded some 110 million unique TCR beta sequences and roughly 280 Gb of sequence data. An early release covering about 600 HLA-typed donors comprised approximately 300 gigabases of sequencing data and some 79 million unique TCR sequences. A later analysis re-examined previously published TCR beta repertoires from about 700 donors and added high-resolution HLA genotyping to investigate patterns of TCR occurrence. In the later analysis, no new phenotypic data were used to find candidate immune exposures; instead, reliance was placed on TCR beta sequences and their occurrence across donors. Using immunosequencing, the study profiled T cell repertoires from 550 to 750 subjects and related those repertoires to cytomegalovirus serostatus. The genetic ancestry cluster associated with self-reported Caucasian donors included around 76% of the roughly 390 genotyped donors. High-throughput TCR immunosequencing, statistical association of individual TCRs with disease status, and machine learning were combined to predict cytomegalovirus infection status. Donor age, sex, ethnicity and CMV serostatus were collected together with the repertoire data. Roughly five DR-DQ haplotypes were handled as single units for association and clustering because linkage in the cohort was strong. Class I and class II HLA loci were covered by the typing at four-digit resolution. On average, around 240,000 unique TCR beta nucleotide sequences were sequenced per donor among 350 to 400 genotyped donors of the cohort, with around 19% of those sequences being non-productive. Every repertoire in the discovery cohort had been generated on one and the same sequencing platform. Typing coverage differed by locus: A, B, C, DRB1 and DQB1 were typed in roughly 620-630 donors, DQA1 in 522, DPA1 in 600 to 610, and DPB1 in roughly 470. An earlier analysis of around 540 of the donors applied high-throughput TCR beta sequencing to assess whether each TCR beta V gene segment acted as functional or pseudogenic. The study aimed to test whether cataloging public T cell receptors could reveal signatures of past pathogen exposure. A separate validation cohort of over 95 different subjects was used in addition to the approximately 700-subject first cohort. In a later genetic analysis, genome-wide SNP genotypes for about 55% of the roughly 700 donors were used, and that subset was treated as a discovery cohort.

For this clone: Which antigen it targets is not known. Base qualities are not provided; no much larger clone lies one nucleotide away.

CDR1 and CDR2 (SGHNT, YENEEA) derive from the germline V gene. V is trimmed back by 6 bases and J by 2 bases, and the junction contains 12 bases that no gene match accounts for. Inclusive of the bounding cysteine and phenylalanine, the CDR3 is 16 residues long. Solely the CDR3 DNA is kept, with 48 bases framed from the first base. Paper-wide results and their limitations: Most TCR sequences were observed very rarely across donors, whereas some public TCRs were present in many individuals. According to a later analysis, parvovirus B19, influenza, CMV and Epstein-Barr virus appeared linked to several top co-occurrence clusters. Linkage disequilibrium might explain the correlated functional status among segregating V segments, but an unknown experimental factor could not be excluded. Presence/absence analyses assumed roughly uniform sequencing depth across donors, an assumption that may not hold. The earlier analysis of a few hundred of the donors excluded some 15 rarely observed V segments, including chromosome 9 orphons, because counts were too low. At a false discovery rate of 0.05, a later analysis linked roughly 17,000 TCR beta sequences to specific HLA alleles. When HLA alleles, especially DR and DQ, strongly co-occurred, TCR associations were difficult to assign to individual alleles. The authors suggested that the approach could potentially be generalized to other disease states and immunological phenotypes. A further reported finding was that TCR beta sequences accurately predicted the HLA-A and HLA-B alleles for most subjects in the first cohort. In a later analysis, HLA-associated TCR beta chains were found to be more clonally expanded and to have lower generation probabilities than equally common non-associated chains. HLA typing was unavailable for some donors at each locus, so association tests used only the typed subset. Three of the identified cytomegalovirus-associated TCR beta chains were confirmed in vitro to be specific for cytomegalovirus antigens. The classifier was reported to diagnose cytomegalovirus status with high specificity and sensitivity in both the original cohort and the validation cohort. In a later analysis, the rate of TCR association differed among HLA loci, with DRB1 alleles having the most associated TCRs and HLA-C alleles having the fewest. The only immune exposure information available for the cohort was CMV serostatus. This cohort had only TCR beta chains sequenced, and the lack of alpha or paired-chain data limited which features could be detected. In an earlier analysis of more than 450 of the donors, most TCR beta V segments were observed in productive rearrangements about 90% or about 30% of the time, broadly matching IMGT annotations. A group of highly shared sequence variants was considered likely to be a technical artifact of the sequencing pipeline. The study gave a list of over 150 TCR beta chains associated with cytomegalovirus. In a later genetic analysis, fewer N-insertions in productive TCRs were reported among donors in an Asian-associated ancestry cluster than the roughly 700-donor mean. In a later analysis, most CMV-associated TCR beta chains were found to appear HLA-restricted, with HLA associations seemingly driven largely by CMV exposure. The 87-base-pair reads could not distinguish some IMGT-functional V segments, including TRBV6-2 and TRBV6-3, so those segments were excluded. An association between a missense DCLRE1C variant and V-gene and J-gene trimming of TCR beta chains was found in a later genetic analysis and replicated in an independent cohort.

To prepare the library, the immunoSEQ multiplex PCR assay was applied. For the multiplex PCR, a mixture combining 60 forward primers for TCR Vbeta segments and 13 reverse primers for TCR Jbeta segments was used. The CDR3 region of rearranged TCR beta genes was amplified from genomic DNA by a multiplex PCR assay. The amplified TCR beta libraries were sequenced on the Illumina HiSeq System as 87-base-pair reads. The authors processed their data as follows. In a later analysis, tens of millions of unique TCR beta chains were counted across the approximately 620 repertoires, and roughly 11 million of these chains were shared by at least two donors. To remove PCR and sequencing errors, raw reads were error-corrected and collapsed into unique sequences using a nearest-neighbor algorithm that merged closely related sequences. V, D and J gene segments were assigned by aligning CDR3 sequences to IMGT reference sequences. For a sequence to be retained, at least a six-nucleotide match to both a V gene segment and a J gene segment was required. A rearrangement was called productive if the CDR3 had no stop codons and remained in frame with V and J, and every other rearrangement was called non-productive. Following IMGT convention, CDR3 was defined as the stretch from the second conserved V-encoded cysteine to the conserved J-encoded phenylalanine. The earlier analysis of 587 of the donors excluded sequences that lacked an unambiguous match to a single V gene segment. An earlier analysis of several hundred of the donors classified V segments as functional when productive rearrangements were above 56.7% and as segregating when the standard deviation between donors was above 5%. A statistical classification framework was built for diagnosing cytomegalovirus status from the catalog of TCR beta chain sequences. In a later analysis, V and J genes were assigned by comparing TCR nucleotide sequences against IMGT/GENE-DB human TR gene sequences. Using the TCRdist pipeline, a later analysis assigned CDR3 sequences along with most-parsimonious VDJ recombination scenarios. In a later analysis, each TCR beta chain was defined by its CDR3 amino acid sequence together with its V-gene family, and reads lacking a unique V-gene family were excluded. A later analysis removed nearly 600 highly shared, low-generation-probability nucleotide sequences to deal with suspected cross-contamination and a sequencing artifact. In a later analysis, a clonal expansion index was calculated for each public chain from normalized within-repertoire ranks of inferred template counts. In a later analysis, generation probabilities were computed with a VDJ recombination model fitted to out-of-frame rearrangements, and the resulting probabilities were checked against IGoR. Hypergeometric tests were used in a later analysis to score TCR-TCR, TCR-HLA and TCR-CMV co-occurrence, with a repertoire-size bias correction applied to the TCR pairs. In a later analysis, false discovery rates were estimated by permuting HLA or CMV assignments 20 times. In a later analysis, co-occurring TCRs were grouped using DBSCAN, with TCRdist sequence similarity added in when clustering inside HLA-allele-positive subsets. Repertoires with fewer than 30,000 or more than 120,000 public chains, plus five repertoires with anomalous nucleotide sharing, were excluded from co-occurrence clustering. TCRdb limited this immuneACCESS table to in-frame rearrangements with V and J called. A share of clones is missing; checked studies link under half to unresolved V genes, and the rest is unexplained. V and J calls and clone size are copied from that table; D and trimming were computed from the DNA. The sample profile shows about 270,000 clones; approximately 70% of them were found once. The top ten clonotypes cover around 2% of the sample.

The cohort comprised around 690 healthy bone marrow donors. Cohort members were all nominally healthy when sampled, although unrecorded immune exposures were likely present. The donor was CMV seronegative and was included in the group of a few hundred seronegative cohort members. Every donor gave a peripheral blood sample, and the peripheral blood mononuclear cells from that sample were used for TCR beta sequencing. Genomic DNA was extracted from the blood cell samples with the Qiagen DNeasy Blood Extraction Kit. The chain is made from TRBV11-3 and TRBJ1-2; 7 middle bases align to TRBD1. The sequence derives from a female donor in good health and CMV-seronegative. The sequencing input was PBMCs. The nucleotides are TGTGCCAGCAGTCTACCGGGACAGACAGACAACTATGGCTACACCTTC. Translated, it gives CASSLPGQTDNYGYTF.